The 15 T cell receptor beta chains below all came from one sample that was sequenced in a study of cytomegalovirus exposure and HLA in healthy donors (dated by TCRdb to about 2017). Library generation was performed with the immunoSEQ multiplex PCR assay. For the multiplex PCR, a mixture combining 60 forward primers for TCR Vbeta segments and 13 reverse primers for TCR Jbeta segments was used. Entries here come from immuneACCESS through TCRdb and include only in-frame sequences with V and J called. Some clones fail to appear in such tables; in the studies checked, an unresolved V gene covers under half of the shortfall, and the cause of the remainder is unknown. This sample comprises over 100,000 clones, about 76% of them detected only once. Together, the top ten hold 4% to 5.5% of the sample. Sample: PBMCs. The receptors derive from a man aged 25 to 45 in good health and CMV-seropositive.

V usage is TRBV19 and J usage is TRBJ1-4, with a weak D call TRBD1 (5 bases). Germline loops: CDR1 LNHDA, CDR2 SQIVND (reference sequence). The CDR3 length is 16 residues. Trimming shortened V by 3 bases and J by 4 bases, and 15 bases separated the two germline ends. The DNA of the CDR3 is TGTGCCAGTAGTATGGCACACGGGGGGAGTAATGAAAAACTGTTTTTT. This codes for CASSMAHGGSNEKLFF.

This rearrangement joins TRBV10-1 to TRBJ2-7, with 9 nucleotides matching TRBD1. The CDR3 spans 15 residues. Germline trimming cut 5 bases from V and 0 bases from J; bases unmatched to any gene: 5. Germline-derived CDR1 and CDR2 are WNHNN and SYGVQD (reference sequence). The CDR3 coding sequence is TGCGCCAGCAGTCTTGGGACAGGGAGCTCCTACGAGCAGTACTTC. Translated, it gives CASSLGTGSSYEQYF.

Comment on this clone: The junction departs from the called germline gene at one end, perhaps through a read error. The chain uses TRBV6-4 and TRBJ1-2, with TRBD1 identical over 7 bases. Looked up from germline, CDR1 is MRHNA and CDR2 is SNTAGT. CDR3 length: 14 amino acids. This CDR3 is CASSGDSLNCGYPF. The CDR3 nucleotides are TGTGCCAGCAGTGGGGACAGCCTCAACTGTGGCTACCCCTTC.

The rearrangement uses TRBV28 and TRBJ1-2; TRBD1 is a possible D gene (6 bases). This CDR3 contains 14 residues. Germline lookup yields CDR1 MDHEN and CDR2 SYDVKM. Trimming removed 10 bases at V and 2 bases at J, with 17 bases between. The CDR3 spells CATHRGGSNYGYTF. The CDR3 DNA sequence: TGTGCCACCCATCGGGGGGGCTCGAACTATGGCTACACCTTC.

Regarding this clone: One junction end does not reproduce the germline sequence, and a read error may be involved. The chain joins TRBV29-1 to TRBJ1-2, with D perhaps matching TRBD1 (6 bases). The CDR3 is 13 amino acids. Germline CDR1 is SQVTM and CDR2 is ANQGSEA. In DNA form, the CDR3 reads TGCAGCGTTGAAGAGGGGGGGGGCCTGGGCTACCCCTTC. Translating gives CSVEEGGGLGYPF.

The chain employs TRBV4-1 and TRBJ2-7, with TRBD2 identical over 7 bases. The germline gives CDR1 MGHRA, CDR2 YSYEKL. The CDR3 is made up of 16 amino acids. V was clipped by 1 base and J by 3 bases; unmatched bases: 9. This chain's CDR3 is CASSQGASGTFYEQYF. The CDR3 DNA is TGCGCCAGCAGCCAAGGGGCTAGCGGAACTTTCTACGAGCAGTACTTC.

The CDR3 reads CASSYRGLTYGDTQYF. The DNA of the CDR3 is TGTGCCAGCAGCTACAGGGGGCTTACGTATGGAGATACGCAGTATTTT. The chain links TRBV5-4 to TRBJ2-3, with 9 bases lining up with TRBD1. V trimming: 3 bases; J trimming: 5 bases; junction bases outside the gene matches: 10. The CDR3 is made up of 16 amino acids. Per the germline V gene, CDR1 is SGHNT and CDR2 is YYREEE (reference sequence).

The genes are TRBV29-1 and TRBJ2-7; 9 positions agree with TRBD1. Germline CDR1 and CDR2: SQVTM and ANQGSEA. This CDR3 region has 15 residues. J lost 9 bases, V lost 6 bases, and 18 bases had no gene match. As DNA, the CDR3 is TGCAGCGTAGGAATGTCCGGGACAGGGAGCCGACGGCAGTACTTC. Its translation: CSVGMSGTGSRRQYF.

V is TRBV20-1 and J is TRBJ2-3; D gene uncertain. CDR1 is DFQATT, CDR2 SNEGSKA, per germline (reference sequence). This CDR3 is built from 11 residues. V was trimmed by 6 bases and J by 2 bases, leaving 6 bases between them. The CDR3 bases are TGCAGTGCGGAGACCACAGATACGCAGTATTTT. Protein: CSAETTDTQYF.

The rearrangement joins TRBV4-3 to TRBJ2-3; no firm D call. The CDR3 covers 14 residues. Germline V gene sequence: CDR1 LGHNA, CDR2 YSLEER. V lost 1 base and J lost 4, with 9 bases in between. The CDR3 here is CASSQAGGADTQYF. For the CDR3, the DNA is TGCGCCAGCAGCCAAGCTGGCGGAGCAGATACGCAGTATTTT.

The genes are TRBV28 and TRBJ1-2; D is uncertain. Germline-derived CDR1 and CDR2 are MDHEN and SYDVKM. The CDR3 consists of 17 residues. V lost 6 bases and J lost 4, with 24 bases in between. CDR3 in amino acids: CASSLGEGGVPIYGYTF. The CDR3 nucleotides read TGTGCCAGCAGCCTCGGAGAGGGCGGTGTCCCGATCTATGGCTACACCTTC.

This clone was seen just once. V and J are TRBV25-1 and TRBJ1-4; no clear D gene. Per the germline V gene, CDR1 is MGHDK and CDR2 is SYGVNS. The CDR3 has 14 amino acids. V was clipped by 3 bases and J by 6 bases, with 11 bases between them. CDR3 protein: CASSEGRPDEKLFF. The CDR3 DNA reads TGTGCCAGCAGTGAGGGCAGGCCGGATGAAAAACTGTTTTTT.

In this sample, this clone turned up a few times. This rearrangement joins TRBV25-1 to TRBJ2-4; TRBD2 might be the D (5 bases). V was cut by 2 bases and J by 1 base, with 18 bases left in between. The CDR3 totals 18 residues. The germline V gene encodes CDR1 MGHDK and CDR2 SYGVNS. CDR3 loop: CASSENGRTLEAKNIQYF. The CDR3 DNA reads TGTGCCAGCAGTGAAAATGGGCGGACTCTGGAGGCCAAAAACATTCAGTACTTC.

This chain joins TRBV9 and TRBJ2-7; 9 bases are shared with TRBD2. Germline V gene data show CDR1 as SGDLS and CDR2 as YYNGEE. CDR3 size: 15 residues. V shed 0 bases, J shed 2 bases, and the junction held 3 bases outside the gene matches. As DNA, the CDR3 is TGTGCCAGCAGCGTAGGGGCGGGGGGGCCCTACGAGCAGTACTTC. It encodes CASSVGAGGPYEQYF.

The chain links TRBV4-2 to TRBJ2-3; 13 nucleotides line up with TRBD2. Germline CDR1 reads LGHNA; CDR2 reads YNFKEQ. The V segment lost 4 bases and the J segment 2 bases; nucleotides outside the gene matches: 9. The CDR3 totals 18 residues. The CDR3 reads CASSRAGTSGASTDTQYF. The CDR3, as DNA: TGTGCCAGCAGCCGGGCCGGGACTAGCGGGGCCTCCACAGATACGCAGTATTTT.